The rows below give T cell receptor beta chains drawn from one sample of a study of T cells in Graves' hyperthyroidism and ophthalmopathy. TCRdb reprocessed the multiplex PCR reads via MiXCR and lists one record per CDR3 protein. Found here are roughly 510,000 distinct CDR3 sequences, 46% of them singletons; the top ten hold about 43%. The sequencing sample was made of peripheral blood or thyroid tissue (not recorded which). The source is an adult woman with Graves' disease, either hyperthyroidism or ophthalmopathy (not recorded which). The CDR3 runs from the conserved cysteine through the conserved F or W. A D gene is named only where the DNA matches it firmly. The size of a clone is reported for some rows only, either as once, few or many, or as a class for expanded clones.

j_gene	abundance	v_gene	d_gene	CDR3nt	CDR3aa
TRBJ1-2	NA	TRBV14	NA	TGTGCCAGCAGTCCCCCTTGGGGGCAGGGGCATGGCTACACCTTC	CASSPPWGQGHGYTF
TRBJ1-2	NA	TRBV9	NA	TGTGCCAGCACCAGATCCGATTCCTATGGCTACACCTTC	CASTRSDSYGYTF
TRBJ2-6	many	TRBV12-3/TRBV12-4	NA	TGTGCCAGCAGTTTTGCGAGCTCTGGGGCCAACGTCCTGACTTTC	CASSFASSGANVLTF
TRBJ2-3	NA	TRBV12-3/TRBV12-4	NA	TGTGCCAGCAGAGATGGGGGCGGCAGAATCACAGATACGCAGTATTTT	CASRDGGGRITDTQYF
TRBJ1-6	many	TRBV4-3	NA	TGCGCCAGCAGCCAAGAAAGGGAACGACCCCTCCACTTT	CASSQERERPLHF
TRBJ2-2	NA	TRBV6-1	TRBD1	TGTGCCACCTTCCTTGGACAGGGAGGCACCGGGGAGCTGTTTTTT	CATFLGQGGTGELFF
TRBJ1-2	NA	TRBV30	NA	TGTGCCCTCGACGGCGGTAACTATGGCTACACCTTC	CALDGGNYGYTF
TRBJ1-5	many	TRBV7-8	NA	TGTGCCAGCAGCTTTGGGGGCACGAGCAATCAGCCCCAGCATTTT	CASSFGGTSNQPQHF
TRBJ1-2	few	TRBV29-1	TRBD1	TGCAGCGTTGAAGGGGACAGTTTGGCCCAATGGGGCTACACCTTC	CSVEGDSLAQWGYTF
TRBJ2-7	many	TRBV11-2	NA	TGTGCCAGCACCCCCGACAGGACGAGCTCCTACGAGCAGTACTTC	CASTPDRTSSYEQYF
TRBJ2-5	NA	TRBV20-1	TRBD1	TGCAGCTCCAGGACAGGGCAAGAGACCCAGTACTTC	CSSRTGQETQYF
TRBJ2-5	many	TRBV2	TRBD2	TGTGCCAGCAGTGAAGTCGGTAGCGGGAGTAAAGAGACCCAGTACTTC	CASSEVGSGSKETQYF
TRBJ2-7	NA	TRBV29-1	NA	TGCAGCGTTACCCGGACAGCGAATTCCTACGAGCAGTACTTC	CSVTRTANSYEQYF
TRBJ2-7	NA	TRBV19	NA	TGTGCCAGTAGACGGACATTCCGCGGGGCGGATGAGCAGTACTTC	CASRRTFRGADEQYF
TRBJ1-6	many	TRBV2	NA	TGTGCCAGCAGTGATCTCGGATTAGAGAATTCACCCCTCCACTTT	CASSDLGLENSPLHF
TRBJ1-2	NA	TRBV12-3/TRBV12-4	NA	TGTGCCAGCAGGGCCCGGGGAGGCTACACCTTC	CASRARGGYTF
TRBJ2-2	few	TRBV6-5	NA	TGTGCCAGCAGGGAGGTCGGGGAGCTGTTTTTT	CASREVGELFF
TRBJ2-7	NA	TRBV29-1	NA	TGCAGCGTTTGGGGAGGTAACCTCCCCTACGAGCAGTACTTC	CSVWGGNLPYEQYF
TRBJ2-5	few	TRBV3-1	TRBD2	TGTGCCAGCAGCTCAAGGACTAGCGGGAGGCAAGAGACCCAGTACTTC	CASSSRTSGRQETQYF
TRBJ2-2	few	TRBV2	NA	TGTGCCAGCAGTGGGAGGTCTGGGAACACCGGGGAGCTGTTTTTT	CASSGRSGNTGELFF
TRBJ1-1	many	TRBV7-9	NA	TGTGCCAGCAGCCCCCGAGCCGGGGACACTGAAGCTTTCTTT	CASSPRAGDTEAFF
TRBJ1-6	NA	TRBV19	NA	TGTGCCAGTAGCGGGAATCCCCTCGAATCGGCCCTCCACTTT	CASSGNPLESALHF
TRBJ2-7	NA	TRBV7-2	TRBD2	TGTGCCAGCAGCCGCACCGGGGGGACTAGCGGCGAGCAGTACTTC	CASSRTGGTSGEQYF
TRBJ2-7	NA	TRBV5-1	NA	TGCGCCAGCAGCTTGGTCGCCAGTGGTCGCGAGCAGTACTTC	CASSLVASGREQYF
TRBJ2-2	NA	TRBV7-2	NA	TGTGCCAGCAGGACCGGCGGGGAGCTGTTTTTT	CASRTGGELFF
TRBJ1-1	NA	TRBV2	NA	TGCGCCAGCAGCCTAGAGGTTTCAGGGGCAATGAACACTGAAGCTTTCTTT	CASSLEVSGAMNTEAFF
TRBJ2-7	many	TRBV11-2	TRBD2	TGTGCCAGCAGGTACCGACTAGCGGGAACCCCTGAGCAGTACTTC	CASRYRLAGTPEQYF
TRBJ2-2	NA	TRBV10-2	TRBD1	TGCGCCAGCAGTGAGTGGACAGGGATGAACACCGGGGAGCTGTTTTTT	CASSEWTGMNTGELFF
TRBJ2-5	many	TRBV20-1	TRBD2	TGCAGTGCTAGAGATCTGCGGGAGGGCCGACAAGAGACCCAGTACTTC	CSARDLREGRQETQYF
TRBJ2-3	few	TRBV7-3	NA	TGTGCCAGCAGTCCCGGGGTGTCGGATACGCAGTATTTT	CASSPGVSDTQYF
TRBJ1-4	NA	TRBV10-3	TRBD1	TGTGCCATCAGTGAGTTGACAGGGGCAAAACTGTTTTTT	CAISELTGAKLFF
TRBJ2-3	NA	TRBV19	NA	TGTGCCAGTCGGCTCAGTGGAGATACGCAGTATTTT	CASRLSGDTQYF
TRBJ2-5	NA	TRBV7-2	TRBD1	TGTGCCAGCAGGCAGACAGGGGGCCAGGAGACCCAGTACTTC	CASRQTGGQETQYF
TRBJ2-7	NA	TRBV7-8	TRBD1	TGTGCTAGACTCGGGACAGGCGCCTACGAGCAGTACTTC	CARLGTGAYEQYF
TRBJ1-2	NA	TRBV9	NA	TGTGCCAGCAGCGTAGGGGACGCCGATGGCTACACCTTC	CASSVGDADGYTF
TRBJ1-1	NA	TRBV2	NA	TGTGCCAGCAGTGAAGATCCGAGCAGGAGGGGGGACACTGAAGCTTTCTTT	CASSEDPSRRGDTEAFF
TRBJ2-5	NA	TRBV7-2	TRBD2	TGTGCCAGCAGCTTAGGCCGGGGGGGCCTTTCCGAGACCCAGTACTTC	CASSLGRGGLSETQYF
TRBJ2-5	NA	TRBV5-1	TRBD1	TGCGCCAGCAGCCCCGACGCAGGGGGACAAGAGACCCAGTACTTC	CASSPDAGGQETQYF
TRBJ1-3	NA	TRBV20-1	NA	TGCAGTGCCCCCAACCGACGGAAAACTGGAAACGCCATATATTTT	CSAPNRRKTGNAIYF
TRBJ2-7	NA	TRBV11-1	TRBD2	TGTGCCTGGATGACTAGCGGGACCTACGAGCAGTACTTC	CAWMTSGTYEQYF
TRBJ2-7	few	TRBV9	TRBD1	TGTGCCAGCAGCCAAGGACAGGGGACGCCATACGGGCAGTACTTC	CASSQGQGTPYGQYF
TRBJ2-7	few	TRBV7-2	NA	TGTGCCAGCAGCTCGGGGGACAGAGCCTACGAGCAGTACTTC	CASSSGDRAYEQYF
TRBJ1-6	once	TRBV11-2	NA	TGTGCCAGCGGCTTAGGTGACAGCGATAATTCACCCCTCCACTTT	CASGLGDSDNSPLHF
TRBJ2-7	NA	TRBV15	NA	TGTGCCACCAGCAGAGAGGGCAAGACCTACGAGCAGTACTTC	CATSREGKTYEQYF
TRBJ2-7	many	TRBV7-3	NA	TGTGCCAGCAGCTTAACGGGGGGTTGGGAAGAGCAGTACTTC	CASSLTGGWEEQYF